The present entry profiles one TCR beta chain with its context. Germline values: CDR1 LNHNV, CDR2 YYDKDF (reference sequence). CDR3 length: 15 amino acids. The trim removed 3 bases at V and 3 bases at J, leaving 1 base unmatched. Once extracted for a subset, genomic DNA was divided evenly among several immunoSEQ plates. The assay was immunoSEQ multiplex PCR, and TCRdb's table has in-frame clones only and misses some. The sample consists of a few hundred thousand clones, over 75% of them appearing once. The source of the sample is a study of shared clonotypes between healthy human individuals. Background on the study: A donor's plate count was three for CD4 naive and three for CD4 memory; CD8 naive had two and CD8 memory one.

The TCR comes from a man between 18 and 29 years old in good health. The sample consisted of memory CD8+ T cells sorted from blood. Stated subset: CD45RO+ cells pooled with CCR7-negative TemRA cells. The rearrangement links TRBV15 to TRBJ2-7; 14 bases map to TRBD2. The CDR3 DNA sequence: TGTGCCACCAGCAGCGGGACTAGCGGGGGCTACGAGCAGTACTTC. It yields the protein CATSSGTSGGYEQYF.